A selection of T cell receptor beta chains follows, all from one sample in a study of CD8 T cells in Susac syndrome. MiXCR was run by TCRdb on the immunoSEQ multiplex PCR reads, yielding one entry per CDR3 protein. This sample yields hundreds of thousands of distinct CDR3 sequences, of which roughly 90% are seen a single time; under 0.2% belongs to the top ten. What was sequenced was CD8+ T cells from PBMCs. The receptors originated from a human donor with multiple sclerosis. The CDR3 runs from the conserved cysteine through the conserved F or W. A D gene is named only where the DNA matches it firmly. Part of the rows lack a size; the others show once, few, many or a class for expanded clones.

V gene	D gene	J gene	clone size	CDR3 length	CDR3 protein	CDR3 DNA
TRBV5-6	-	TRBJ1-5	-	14	CASSQRDGYQPQHF	TGTGCCAGCAGCCAACGGGACGGCTATCAGCCCCAGCATTTT
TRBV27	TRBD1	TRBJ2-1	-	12	CASSPDRGAQFF	TGTGCCAGCAGTCCTGACAGGGGAGCGCAGTTCTTC
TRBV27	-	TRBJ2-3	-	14	CAPNRGPSTDTQYF	TGTGCCCCCAATCGGGGACCTAGCACAGATACGCAGTATTTT
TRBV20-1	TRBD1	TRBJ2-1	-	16	CSARDTTGIPYNEQFF	TGCAGTGCTAGAGATACGACAGGGATCCCCTACAATGAGCAGTTCTTC
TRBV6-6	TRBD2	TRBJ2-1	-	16	CASSYELAGGYNEQFF	TGTGCCAGCAGTTACGAACTAGCGGGAGGGTACAATGAGCAGTTCTTC
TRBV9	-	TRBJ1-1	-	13	CASSTRDYTEAFF	TGTGCCAGCAGCACGAGGGATTATACTGAAGCTTTCTTT
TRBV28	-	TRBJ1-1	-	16	CASSLPPRRMNTEAFF	TGTGCCAGCAGTTTACCCCCTAGACGGATGAACACTGAAGCTTTCTTT
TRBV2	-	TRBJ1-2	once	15	CATSGDSAFNYGYTF	TGTGCCACCTCGGGAGACAGTGCCTTTAACTATGGCTACACCTTC
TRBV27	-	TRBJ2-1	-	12	CASSSQVYEQFF	TGTGCCAGCAGTTCACAGGTTTATGAGCAGTTCTTC
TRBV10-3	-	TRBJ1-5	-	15	CAISESGVRDQPQHF	TGTGCCATCAGTGAGTCCGGTGTGAGGGATCAGCCCCAGCATTTT
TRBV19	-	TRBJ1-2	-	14	CASSAGPGGYGYTF	TGTGCCAGTAGCGCCGGGCCCGGAGGCTATGGCTACACCTTC
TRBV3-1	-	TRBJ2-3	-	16	CASSQEAWTTRDTQYF	TGTGCCAGCAGCCAAGAGGCCTGGACAACAAGAGATACGCAGTATTTT
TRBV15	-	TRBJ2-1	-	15	CATSTLGRPYNEQFF	TGTGCCACCAGCACCTTGGGGAGGCCCTACAATGAGCAGTTCTTC
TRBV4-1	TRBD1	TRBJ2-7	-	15	CASSHRQGFSHEQYF	TGCGCCAGCAGCCACAGACAGGGTTTCTCTCACGAGCAGTACTTC
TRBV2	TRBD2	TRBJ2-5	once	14	CASTPGTRSETQYF	TGTGCCAGCACTCCTGGGACTAGGTCGGAGACCCAGTACTTC